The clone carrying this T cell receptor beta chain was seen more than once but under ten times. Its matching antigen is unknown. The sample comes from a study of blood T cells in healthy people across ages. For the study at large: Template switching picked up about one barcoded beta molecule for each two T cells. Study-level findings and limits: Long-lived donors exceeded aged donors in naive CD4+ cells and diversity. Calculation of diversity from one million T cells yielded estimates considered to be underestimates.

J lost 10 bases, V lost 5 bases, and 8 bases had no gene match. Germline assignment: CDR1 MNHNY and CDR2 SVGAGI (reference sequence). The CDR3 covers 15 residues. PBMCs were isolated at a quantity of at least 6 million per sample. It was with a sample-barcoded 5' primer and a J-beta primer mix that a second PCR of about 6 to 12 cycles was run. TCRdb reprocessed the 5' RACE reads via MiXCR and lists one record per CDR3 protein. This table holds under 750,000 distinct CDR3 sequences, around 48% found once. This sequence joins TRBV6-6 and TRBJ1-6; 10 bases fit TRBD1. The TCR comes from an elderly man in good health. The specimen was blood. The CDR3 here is CASSSPGQGGSPLHF. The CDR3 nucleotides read TGTGCCAGCAGTAGCCCTGGACAGGGGGGCTCACCCCTCCACTTT.